The next 3 T cell receptor beta chains were all read from a single sample in a study of radiation and T cells in renal cell carcinoma. The assay was immunoSEQ multiplex PCR, and TCRdb's table has in-frame clones only and misses some. This sample has over 15,000 clones, with less than 65% found just once. Documented treatment: 15 Gy SBRT to primary tumor, nephrectomy 4 weeks later. Sequencing was performed on tumor tissue, taken from a patient whose treatment included radiotherapy and nephrectomy. Source of these receptors: a woman aged 70-85 years with renal cell carcinoma.

The rearrangement joins TRBV7-2 to TRBJ1-4, with D tentatively TRBD1 (5 bases). Deletions cut 0 bases from V and 1 base from J, with 18 bases between. Per germline, CDR1 SGHTA and CDR2 FQGNSA. The CDR3 is 19 amino acids. CDR3 sequence: CASSLARVMGLVTNEKLFF. As DNA, the CDR3 is TGTGCCAGCAGCTTAGCGCGGGTCATGGGGCTCGTAACTAATGAAAAACTGTTTTTT. The complete variable domain, with remaining parts taken from reference TRBV7-2 and TRBJ1-4, reads GAGVSQSPSNKVTEKGKDVELRCDPISGHTALYWYRQSLGQGLEFLIYFQGNSAPDKSGLPSDRFSAERTGGSVSTLTIQRTQQEDSAVYLCASSLARVMGLVTNEKLFFGSGTQLSVL.

This clone was observed a single time. The chain links TRBV27 to TRBJ1-1; D is unresolved. Trimming took off 6 bases at V and 3 bases at J, with 11 bases between the two ends. Germline V lookup: CDR1 MNHEY, CDR2 SMNVEV (reference sequence). The length of the CDR3 is 13 residues. Here the CDR3 reads CASSHAWDTEAFF. In nucleotides, the CDR3 is TGTGCCAGCAGCCACGCCTGGGACACTGAAGCTTTCTTT.

In its sample, this clone is hyperexpanded. The chain is built from TRBV28 and TRBJ1-1, with unresolved D. Per germline, CDR1 MDHEN and CDR2 SYDVKM. This CDR3 is 14 amino acids long. The germline V and J ends were trimmed by 3 bases and 6 bases, with 14 bases remaining between them. CDR3 loop: CASSFGLAGAEAFF. CDR3 bases: TGTGCCAGCAGTTTCGGATTGGCGGGAGCTGAAGCTTTCTTT.